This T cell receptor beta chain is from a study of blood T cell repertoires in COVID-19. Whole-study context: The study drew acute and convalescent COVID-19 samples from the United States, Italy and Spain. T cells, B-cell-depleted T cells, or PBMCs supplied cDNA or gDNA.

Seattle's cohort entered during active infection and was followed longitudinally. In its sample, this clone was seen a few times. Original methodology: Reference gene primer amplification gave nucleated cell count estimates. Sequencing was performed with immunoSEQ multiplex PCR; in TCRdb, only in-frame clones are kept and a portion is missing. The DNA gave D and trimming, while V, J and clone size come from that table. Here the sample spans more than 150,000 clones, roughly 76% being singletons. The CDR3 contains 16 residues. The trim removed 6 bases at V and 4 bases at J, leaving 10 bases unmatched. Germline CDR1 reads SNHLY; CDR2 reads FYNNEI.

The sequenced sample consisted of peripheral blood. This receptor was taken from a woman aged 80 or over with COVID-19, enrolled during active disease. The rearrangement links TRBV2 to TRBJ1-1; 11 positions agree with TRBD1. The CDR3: CASSWTGGGSGTEAFF. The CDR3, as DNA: TGTGCCAGCAGCTGGACAGGGGGCGGGTCGGGCACTGAAGCTTTCTTT.